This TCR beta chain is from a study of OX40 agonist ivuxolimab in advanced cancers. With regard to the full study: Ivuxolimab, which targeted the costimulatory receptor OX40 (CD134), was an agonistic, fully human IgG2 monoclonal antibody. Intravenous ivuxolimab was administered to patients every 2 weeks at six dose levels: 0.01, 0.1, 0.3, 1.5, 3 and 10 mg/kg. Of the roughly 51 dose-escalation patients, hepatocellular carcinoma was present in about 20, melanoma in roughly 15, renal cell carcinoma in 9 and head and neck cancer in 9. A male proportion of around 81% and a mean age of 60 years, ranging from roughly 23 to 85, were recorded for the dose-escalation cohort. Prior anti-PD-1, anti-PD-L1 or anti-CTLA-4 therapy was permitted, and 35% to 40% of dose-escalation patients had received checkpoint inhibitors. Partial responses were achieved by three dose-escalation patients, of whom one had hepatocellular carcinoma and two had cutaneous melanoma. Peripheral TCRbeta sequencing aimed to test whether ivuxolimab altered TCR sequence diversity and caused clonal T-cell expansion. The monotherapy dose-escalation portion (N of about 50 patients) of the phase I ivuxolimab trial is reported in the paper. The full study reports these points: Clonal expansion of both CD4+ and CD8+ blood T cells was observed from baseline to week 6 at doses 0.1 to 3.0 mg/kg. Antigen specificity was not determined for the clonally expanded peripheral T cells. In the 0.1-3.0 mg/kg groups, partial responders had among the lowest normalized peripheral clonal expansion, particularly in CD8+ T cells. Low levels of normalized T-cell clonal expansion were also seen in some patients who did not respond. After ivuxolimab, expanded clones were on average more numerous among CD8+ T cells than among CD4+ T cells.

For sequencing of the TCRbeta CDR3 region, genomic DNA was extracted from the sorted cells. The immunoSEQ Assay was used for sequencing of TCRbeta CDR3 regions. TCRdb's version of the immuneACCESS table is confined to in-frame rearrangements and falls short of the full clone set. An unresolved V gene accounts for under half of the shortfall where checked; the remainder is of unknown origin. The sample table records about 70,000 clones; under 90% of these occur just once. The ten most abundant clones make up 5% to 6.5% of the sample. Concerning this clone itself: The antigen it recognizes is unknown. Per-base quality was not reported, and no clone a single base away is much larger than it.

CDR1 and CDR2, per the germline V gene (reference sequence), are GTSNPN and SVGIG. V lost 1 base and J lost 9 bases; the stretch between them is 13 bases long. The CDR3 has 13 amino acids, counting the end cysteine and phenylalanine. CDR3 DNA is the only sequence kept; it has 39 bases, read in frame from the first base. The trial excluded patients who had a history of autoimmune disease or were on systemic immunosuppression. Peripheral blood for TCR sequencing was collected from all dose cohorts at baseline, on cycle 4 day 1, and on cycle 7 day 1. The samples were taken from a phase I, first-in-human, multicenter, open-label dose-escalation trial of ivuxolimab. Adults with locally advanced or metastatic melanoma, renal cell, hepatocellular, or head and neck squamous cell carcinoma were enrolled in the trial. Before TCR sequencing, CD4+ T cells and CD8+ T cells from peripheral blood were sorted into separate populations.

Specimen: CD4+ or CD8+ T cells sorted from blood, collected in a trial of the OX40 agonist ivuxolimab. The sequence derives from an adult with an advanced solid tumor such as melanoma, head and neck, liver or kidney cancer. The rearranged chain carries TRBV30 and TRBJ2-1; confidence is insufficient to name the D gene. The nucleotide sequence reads TGTGCCTGGAGTGGTGCAGTTCACTCTGAGCAGTTCTTC. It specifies CAWSGAVHSEQFF. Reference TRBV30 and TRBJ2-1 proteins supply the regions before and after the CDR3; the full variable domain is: SQTIHQWPATLVQPVGSPLSLECTVEGTSNPNLYWYRQAAGRGLQLLFYSVGIGQISSEVPQNLSASRPQDRQFILSSKKLLLSDSGFYLCAWSGAVHSEQFFGPGTRLTVL.